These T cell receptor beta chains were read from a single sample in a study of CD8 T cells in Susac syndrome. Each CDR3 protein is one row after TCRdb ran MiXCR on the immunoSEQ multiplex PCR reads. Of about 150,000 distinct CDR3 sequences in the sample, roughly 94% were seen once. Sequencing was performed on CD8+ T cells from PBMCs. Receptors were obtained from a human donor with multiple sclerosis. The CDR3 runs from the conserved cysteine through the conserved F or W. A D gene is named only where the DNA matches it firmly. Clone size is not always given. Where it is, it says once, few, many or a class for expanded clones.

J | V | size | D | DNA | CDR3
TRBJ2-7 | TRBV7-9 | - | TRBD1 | TGTGCCAGCAGCACGACAGGGAACTCCTACGAGCAGTACTTC | CASSTTGNSYEQYF
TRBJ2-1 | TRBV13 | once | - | TGTGCCAGCAGCCACCGGGTTACTCAAAACAATGAGCAGTTCTTC | CASSHRVTQNNEQFF
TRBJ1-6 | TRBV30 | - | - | TGTGCCTGGAGTCCACCCTCCTCACCCCTCCACTTT | CAWSPPSSPLHF
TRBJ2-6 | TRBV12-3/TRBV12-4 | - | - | TGTGCCAGCAGTCCACCTAGGGCCAACGTCCTGACTTTC | CASSPPRANVLTF
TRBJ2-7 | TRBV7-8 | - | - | TGTGCCAGCAGCCTATCCCTCTTCGAGCAGTACTTC | CASSLSLFEQYF
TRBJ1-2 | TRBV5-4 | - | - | TGTGCCAGCAGCTGGGGGGCAGGGGCTGATGGCTACACCTTC | CASSWGAGADGYTF
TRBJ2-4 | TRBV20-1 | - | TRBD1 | TGCAGTGCCGACGGGACTGCTGGGACAGGGTTCGCGAACATTCAGTACTTC | CSADGTAGTGFANIQYF
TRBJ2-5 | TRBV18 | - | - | TGTGCCAGCTCACAGGGCGACACGCGCGGGGAGACCCAGTACTTC | CASSQGDTRGETQYF
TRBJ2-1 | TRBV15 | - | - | TGTGCCACCAGCAGAGAGGCAGCGGCCAATGAGCAGTTCTTC | CATSREAAANEQFF
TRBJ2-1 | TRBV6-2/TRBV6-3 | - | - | TGTGCCAGCAGTAAACTAGCTTTCGACAATGAGCAGTTCTTC | CASSKLAFDNEQFF
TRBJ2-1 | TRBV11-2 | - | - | TGTGCCAGCAGCTATGGACAGCACAATGAGCAGTTCTTC | CASSYGQHNEQFF
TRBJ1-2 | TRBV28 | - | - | TGTGCCAGCAGCCCGCTGGGTGGCTACACCTTC | CASSPLGGYTF
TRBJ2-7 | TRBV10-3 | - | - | TGTGCCATCAGTGGCCGTTCTGGGACGGAGCAGTACTTC | CAISGRSGTEQYF
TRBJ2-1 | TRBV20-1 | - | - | TGCAGTGCGACTAGAGGTGGGATTTACAATGAGCAGTTCTTC | CSATRGGIYNEQFF
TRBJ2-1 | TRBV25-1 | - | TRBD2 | TGTGCCAGCAGTGAAATACTAGCGGGGTATTACAATGAGCAGTTCTTC | CASSEILAGYYNEQFF
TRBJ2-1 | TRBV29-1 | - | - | TGCAGCGTCAGGTACAATGAGCAGTTCTTC | CSVRYNEQFF
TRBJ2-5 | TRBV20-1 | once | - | TGCAGTGCTAACATACTAGGGTACCAAGAGACCCAGTACTTC | CSANILGYQETQYF
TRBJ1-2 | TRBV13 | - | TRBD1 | TGTGCCAGCAGCTTAGTAGGGGGCGGAAATGGCTACACCTTC | CASSLVGGGNGYTF
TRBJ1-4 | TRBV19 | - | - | TGTGCCAGTACTAGAACCTGGAATGAAAAACTGTTTTTT | CASTRTWNEKLFF
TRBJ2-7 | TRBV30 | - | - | TGTGCCTGGAGTGTAATACCATACGAGCAGTACTTC | CAWSVIPYEQYF
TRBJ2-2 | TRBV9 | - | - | TGTGCCAGCGCGGAGGGGCGCTTCACCGGGGAGCTGTTTTTT | CASAEGRFTGELFF
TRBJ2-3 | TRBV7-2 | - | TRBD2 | TGTGCCAGCAGCTTACGATCCTTGGGACTACCGGGCACAGATACGCAGTATTTT | CASSLRSLGLPGTDTQYF
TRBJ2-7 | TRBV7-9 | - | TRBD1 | TGTGCCAGCAGCTCCTCGGACAGGACCCACCTGAGCTCCTACGAGCAGTACTTC | CASSSSDRTHLSSYEQYF
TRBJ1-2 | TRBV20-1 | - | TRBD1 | TGCAGTGCTACCCTCAGGGGGCGAGAGTATGGCTACACCTTC | CSATLRGREYGYTF
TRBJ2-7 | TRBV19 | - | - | TGTGCCAGTTCGACCATGTTAGCGGACGAGCAGTACTTC | CASSTMLADEQYF
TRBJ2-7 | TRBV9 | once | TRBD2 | TGTGCCAGCAGCGTAGGTGGTAGCGGGGTCTACGAGCAGTACTTC | CASSVGGSGVYEQYF